These 31 T cell receptor beta chains were all obtained from the same sample, sequenced in a study of regulatory T cells in long-lasting Graves disease. The sample's time point: newly diagnosed GD, antithyroid drugs for less than 3 months. Preparation of the TCR library used RNA extracted from PBMCs. Building of the TCR beta libraries involved iRepertoire HTBI primers and Arm-PCR of CDR3 regions. TCRdb analysed the multiplex PCR reads with MiXCR anew, one entry per CDR3 protein. The data show approximately 300,000 distinct CDR3 sequences, with roughly 18% seen just once and about 40% held by the top ten. The sequencing used peripheral blood mononuclear cells (PBMCs), collected at new diagnosis, from a patient treated with antithyroid drugs. Receptors originate from a female donor with Graves disease.

This clonotype was counted ten times or more. V is TRBV6-5 and J is TRBJ1-2; 10 bases match TRBD1. J was trimmed by 8 bases and V by 0 bases; bases with no gene match: 3. CDR1 is MNHEY, CDR2 SVGAGI, per germline. There are 14 residues in the CDR3. This CDR3 is CASSYSRDRGGYTF. CDR3 in DNA: TGTGCCAGCAGTTACTCCCGGGACAGGGGAGGCTACACCTTC.

This clonotype came up many times. The chain is built from TRBV12-3 or TRBV12-4 and TRBJ2-3; 14 positions agree with TRBD2. This CDR3 contains 18 residues. V gave up 7 bases and J gave up 5 bases; unmatched junction bases: 14. The CDR3 region has the DNA TGTGCCAGCACCGCTATACCGGGACTAGCGGGAGAAGGAGATACGCAGTATTTT. It yields the protein CASTAIPGLAGEGDTQYF.

The table lists this clonotype with many counts. The V call is TRBV29-1, the J call TRBJ1-1, with D tentatively TRBD1 (6 bases). Between the trimmed V and J ends, which lost 2 bases and 1 base, there was a span of 8 bases. Germline V gene lookup returns CDR1 SQVTM and CDR2 ANQGSEA. The CDR3 extends over 13 amino acids. Here the CDR3 reads CSVERGANTEAFF. CDR3 nucleotides: TGCAGCGTTGAACGGGGGGCGAACACTGAAGCTTTCTTT.

For this clonotype: This may be a read error: a much more frequent sequence differs by one nucleotide. The CDR3 DNA reads TGTGTCAGCAGTCGCGGGACAGACTTCTACGAGCAGTACTTC. It encodes CVSSRGTDFYEQYF. This chain uses TRBV27 with TRBJ2-7; weak D call: TRBD1 (7 bases). Germline lookup yields CDR1 MNHEY and CDR2 SMNVEV (reference sequence). This CDR3 is 14 amino acids long.

This clonotype has a count of ten or more. V gene TRBV10-3 combines with J gene TRBJ2-7; D might be TRBD2 (5 bases). Trimming removed 7 bases at V and 2 bases at J, with 15 bases between. Germline CDR1 ENHRY, CDR2 SYGVKD. The CDR3 runs 14 residues. CDR3 residues: CAITSNGLTYEQYF. DNA of the CDR3: TGTGCCATCACCTCCAACGGACTGACCTACGAGCAGTACTTC.

A few counts support this clonotype. The genes are TRBV19 and TRBJ2-7; 12 positions agree with TRBD2. V was clipped by 5 bases and J by 5 bases; unmatched bases: 7. The CDR3 loop spans 15 amino acids. CDR1 and CDR2 (germline): LNHDA, SQIVND (reference sequence). Written as DNA, the CDR3 is TGTGCCAGTAGTCAGCGGACTAGCGGGAAGGACGAGCAGTACTTC. Translation gives CASSQRTSGKDEQYF.

This clonotype was recorded at least ten times. The chain uses TRBV10-3 and TRBJ2-7; tentatively, D is TRBD1 (5 bases). From germline, CDR1 is ENHRY and CDR2 SYGVKD. This CDR3 has 14 residues. V was pared by 7 bases and J by 3 bases, with 16 bases between. The CDR3: CAIKRAGSVYEQYF. The CDR3 DNA sequence: TGTGCCATCAAAAGGGCAGGGTCGGTCTACGAGCAGTACTTC.

This clonotype was counted many times. V usage is TRBV6-2 or TRBV6-3 and J usage is TRBJ1-1; weak D call: TRBD1 (6 bases). The CDR3 contains 13 residues. Germline-derived CDR1 and CDR2 are MNHEY and SVGEGT. The V end was cut by 7 bases, the J end by 5 bases, with 14 bases between. This CDR3 is CASNTGSVTEAFF. The CDR3 DNA reads as TGTGCCAGCAACACAGGGTCGGTGACTGAAGCTTTCTTT.

This clonotype was picked up a small number of times. DNA of the CDR3: TGTGCCAGCAGCCCGAGACTAGTGGATACGCAGTATTTT. As protein: CASSPRLVDTQYF. The chain combines TRBV7-2 with TRBJ2-3; the D gene is possibly TRBD2 (6 bases). Looked up from germline, CDR1 is SGHTA and CDR2 is FQGNSA. The CDR3 spans 13 residues. The V end lost 5 bases, the J end lost 6 bases, and 12 bases lay between the germline ends.

This clonotype was detected many times. Written as DNA, the CDR3 is TGCAGTGCTGCCCCGACAGGGGTCGACTATGGCTACACCTTC. Encoded protein: CSAAPTGVDYGYTF. This rearrangement joins TRBV20-1 to TRBJ1-2; the match to TRBD1 covers 8 bases. The CDR3 is 14 residues long. With V trimmed by 5 bases and J by 3 bases, 8 bases remained unmatched. CDR1 is DFQATT and CDR2 is SNEGSKA in the germline V gene (reference sequence).

This clonotype was recorded at least ten times. The chain recombines TRBV27 with TRBJ2-3, with TRBD2 matching 8 bases. J gave up 2 bases and V 4 bases, and 11 bases lay outside the gene matches. Germline assignment: CDR1 MNHEY and CDR2 SMNVEV (reference sequence). The CDR3 sequence is 17 residues long. The chain's CDR3 is CASSSHRGGRATDTQYF. Written as DNA, the CDR3 is TGTGCCAGCAGTTCCCACCGGGGGGGGAGGGCCACAGATACGCAGTATTTT.

This clonotype has a count of ten or more. This chain joins TRBV15 and TRBJ2-3; D possibly uses TRBD1 or TRBD2 (5 bases each). The germline V gene encodes CDR1 LNHNV and CDR2 YYDKDF (reference sequence). The CDR3 covers 13 residues. V was trimmed by 5 bases and J by 5 bases, leaving 11 bases between them. The CDR3 DNA reads TGTGCCACCAGCGCCAATGGGGGAGATACGCAGTATTTT. It translates to CATSANGGDTQYF.

This clonotype was observed many times. A junction end diverges from the germline sequence, so it may reflect a read error. The chain carries TRBV6-1 and TRBJ1-1; the match to TRBD1 covers 8 bases. The V gene's germline CDR1 is MNHNS and CDR2 SASEGT. This CDR3 has 12 amino acids. The CDR3 region has the DNA TGCGCCAGCAGTGTGGGACAGGTTGAAGCTTTCTTT. Translation: CASSVGQVEAFF.

V is TRBV11-2 and J is TRBJ1-1; a weak D match, TRBD1 (6 bases). The germline V and J ends were trimmed by 6 bases and 7 bases, with 12 bases remaining between them. This CDR3 has 12 residues. Looked up from germline, CDR1 is SGHAT and CDR2 is FQNNGV. The CDR3 sequence: CASRSGGFEAFF. The CDR3 nucleotides read TGTGCCAGCAGGTCTGGGGGCTTTGAAGCTTTCTTT.

As to this clonotype: An end of the junction does not agree with germline; a read error may underlie this. The V call is TRBV12-3 or TRBV12-4, the J call TRBJ1-2; 7 bases match TRBD1. CDR3 length equals 12 residues. CDR3 region: CARSPTGYGYTF. Written as DNA, the CDR3 is TGTGCCCGCAGTCCGACAGGGTATGGCTACACCTTC.

Of note for this clonotype: A much more abundant neighbour one base away suggests this may be a read error. This chain uses TRBV7-8 with TRBJ2-1, with D perhaps matching TRBD2 (5 bases). The CDR3 totals 12 residues. Germline CDR1 is SGHVS and CDR2 is FQNEAQ. The CDR3 loop is CASGGLLHERFF. In nucleotides, the CDR3 is TGTGCCAGCGGCGGGCTTCTACATGAGCGGTTCTTC.

V gene TRBV5-1 combines with J gene TRBJ2-3; 8 bases align to TRBD2. Germline V CDR1 and CDR2: SGHRS, YFSETQ. The CDR3 consists of 21 residues. The J segment lost 2 bases and the V segment lost 7 bases, leaving 27 bases of the junction unmatched. The CDR3 here is CASGPSMRGAWYHSVTDTQYF. The CDR3 DNA reads as TGCGCCAGCGGCCCATCTATGCGGGGGGCATGGTACCACTCCGTCACAGATACGCAGTATTTT.

This clonotype was detected ten times or more. This chain joins TRBV2 and TRBJ2-3; perhaps TRBD2 as D (5 bases). Trimming removed 8 bases at V and 11 bases at J, with 17 bases between. The CDR3 covers 12 residues. In germline, CDR1 is SNHLY, CDR2 FYNNEI. This chain's CDR3 is CASSPWPSLQYF. Written as DNA, the CDR3 is TGTGCCAGCTCCCCCTGGCCTAGCTTGCAGTATTTT.

The rearrangement joins TRBV7-9 to TRBJ2-7, with D possibly matching TRBD2 (6 bases). Per the germline V gene, CDR1 is SEHNR and CDR2 is FQNEAQ (reference sequence). This CDR3 contains 15 residues. Between the trimmed V and J ends, which lost 0 bases and 0 bases, there was a span of 9 bases. The CDR3 DNA reads as TGTGCCAGCAGCTTAGCCGGAGGGGCCTCCTACGAGCAGTACTTC. Translating gives CASSLAGGASYEQYF.

This clonotype came up many times. This chain links TRBV24-1 with TRBJ2-5; D gene ambiguous. The ends were cut back, 6 bases at V and 0 bases at J, with 13 bases in the middle. Germline loops: CDR1 KGHDR, CDR2 SFDVKD. CDR3 length equals 15 residues. The DNA for the CDR3 is TGTGCCACCAGTCGGCCAACCGAGTACCAAGAGACCCAGTACTTC. Its protein product is CATSRPTEYQETQYF.

Remarks on this clonotype: A read error may be the cause here, since a much bigger clone is one base away. The chain is built from TRBV30 and TRBJ2-5; D may be TRBD2 (6 bases). Germline V CDR1 and CDR2: GTSNPN, SVGIG (reference sequence). The CDR3 covers 16 residues. The CDR3 DNA sequence: TGTGCCCGGAGTGTACCGGGACTCAGTGAGGGAGAGACCCAGTACTTC. This translates into CARSVPGLSEGETQYF.

As for this clonotype: Because the CDR3 is missing its conserved closing phenylalanine or tryptophan, this is likely a read error. The CDR3 DNA is TGTGCCAGCAGTGGCGGAGGTAACACTGAAGCTTTCCTT. This translates into CASSGGGNTEAFL. The chain is built from TRBV6-2 or TRBV6-3 and TRBJ1-1; D gene uncertain. The V gene's germline CDR1 is MNHEY and CDR2 SVGEGT. The CDR3 has 13 amino acids. Between the trimmed V and J ends, which lost 5 bases and 2 bases, there was a span of 9 bases.

This clonotype appeared many times. V and J are TRBV2 and TRBJ2-5; the match to TRBD2 covers 12 bases. V gave up 5 bases and J gave up 7 bases; unmatched junction bases: 2. From germline, CDR1 is SNHLY and CDR2 FYNNEI. The CDR3 covers 13 residues. In DNA form, the CDR3 reads TGTGCCAGCAGTCCTAGCGGGGGGGGGACCCAGTACTTC. Protein product: CASSPSGGGTQYF. Looking up the rest from reference TRBV2 and TRBJ2-5 gives the full variable domain: EPEVTQTPSHQVTQMGQEVILRCVPISNHLYFYWYRQILGQKVEFLVSFYNNEISEKSEIFDDQFSVERPDGSNFTLKIRSTKLEDSAMYFCASSPSGGGTQYFGPGTRLLVL.

This clonotype has ten or more counts. The V and J genes are TRBV3-1 and TRBJ1-1; 7 nucleotides align to TRBD1. V dropped 1 base and J dropped 2; count of bases not matched to a gene: 4. Germline CDR1 and CDR2: LGHDT and YNNKEL (reference sequence). This CDR3 comprises 15 residues. The CDR3 DNA follows: TGTGCCAGCAGCCAAGTTACAGGGGCAAACACTGAAGCTTTCTTT. This encodes CASSQVTGANTEAFF.

This clonotype was recorded once. The V gene is TRBV3-1, the J gene TRBJ1-3; D unresolved. V was clipped by 6 bases and J by 0 bases, with 9 bases between them. Looked up from germline, CDR1 is LGHDT and CDR2 is YNNKEL (reference sequence). CDR3 length: 14 amino acids. CDR3 loop: CASSQPPSGNTIYF. CDR3 DNA sequence: TGTGCCAGCAGTCAACCACCCTCTGGAAACACCATATATTTT.

This clonotype showed up many times. The chain recombines TRBV12-3 or TRBV12-4 with TRBJ2-7; D is perhaps TRBD2 (5 bases). The V gene lost 5 bases and the J gene lost 6 bases, with 11 bases spanning the gap. The CDR3 extends over 12 amino acids. CDR3 DNA: TGTGCCAGCAGTGCTGCCGCGGGCGAGCAGTACTTC. This encodes CASSAAAGEQYF.

This clonotype was seen many times. The gene calls are TRBV9 and TRBJ2-1; perhaps TRBD2 as D (6 bases). Germline V CDR1 and CDR2: SGDLS, YYNGEE. Trimming shortened V by 3 bases and J by 3 bases, and 13 bases separated the two germline ends. The CDR3 length is 15 residues. The CDR3 region has the DNA TGTGCCAGCAGCGCCAGCGGGCACTACTACAATGAGCAGTTCTTC. This sequence encodes CASSASGHYYNEQFF.

This clonotype has a count of ten or more. This chain uses TRBV12-3 or TRBV12-4 with TRBJ2-3; D may correspond to TRBD1 or TRBD2 (5 bases each). Trimming removed 0 bases from V and 8 bases from J, with 12 bases in between. This CDR3 comprises 14 residues. The CDR3 is CASSLAHRDPTQYF. The CDR3 DNA sequence: TGTGCCAGCAGTTTAGCACACCGGGACCCTACGCAGTATTTT.

The genes are TRBV19 and TRBJ1-5; D uncertain. V was clipped by 7 bases and J by 3 bases, with 19 bases between them. In germline, CDR1 is LNHDA, CDR2 SQIVND (reference sequence). CDR3 length equals 16 residues. The chain's CDR3 is CASIDEGGRFNQPQHF. In DNA form, the CDR3 reads TGTGCCAGTATTGATGAGGGAGGGCGGTTCAATCAGCCCCAGCATTTT.

This chain connects TRBV7-9 to TRBJ1-4, with D uncertain. The CDR3 consists of 10 residues. The V end lost 11 bases, the J end lost 5 bases, and 6 bases lay between the germline ends. Germline V lookup: CDR1 SEHNR, CDR2 FQNEAQ (reference sequence). CDR3 amino acids: CAVWNEKLFF. The CDR3 nucleotides are TGTGCCGTTTGGAATGAAAAACTGTTTTTT.

Ten or more counts support this clonotype. V is TRBV28 and J is TRBJ1-4, with a tentative D call TRBD1 (6 bases). Germline CDR1 reads MDHEN; CDR2 reads SYDVKM. The CDR3 runs 12 residues. V was cut by 3 bases and J by 8 bases, with 7 bases left in between. CDR3 nucleotides: TGTGCCAGCAGTTTCGACAGGGAAAAACTGTTTTTT. Translation gives CASSFDREKLFF.